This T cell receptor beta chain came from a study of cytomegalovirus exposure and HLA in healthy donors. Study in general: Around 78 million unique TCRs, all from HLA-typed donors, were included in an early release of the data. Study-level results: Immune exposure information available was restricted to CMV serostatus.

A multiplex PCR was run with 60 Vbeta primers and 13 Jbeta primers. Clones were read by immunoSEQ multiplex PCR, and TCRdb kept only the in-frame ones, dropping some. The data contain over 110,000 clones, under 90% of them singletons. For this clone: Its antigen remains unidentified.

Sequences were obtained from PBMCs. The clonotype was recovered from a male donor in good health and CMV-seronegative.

CDR3 nucleotides: TGTGCCAGCAGCCAAGAACGGTTAATCTACGAGCAGTACTTC. It specifies CASSQERLIYEQYF. This chain links TRBV4-2 with TRBJ2-7; D call uncertain. This CDR3 is 14 amino acids long. Germline V lookup: CDR1 LGHNA, CDR2 YNFKEQ. V shed 0 bases and J shed 3 bases, with 9 bases lying between them.